This entry lists 22 T cell receptor beta chains sequenced from one sample in a study of T cell repertoires and HLA-DP antigens. Sequencing used immunoSEQ multiplex PCR; TCRdb keeps in-frame clones, though not all of them. The repertoire includes 55,000 to 80,000 clones, around four fifths of them detected once, and roughly 1.5% sits in the top ten. No cognate antigen is known for these TCRs. The sample was CD4+ T cells from PBMCs. These receptors came from a man aged 60 to 69 in good health and CMV-seronegative.

The gene calls are TRBV5-8 and TRBJ1-5; D call uncertain. The ends were cut back, 0 bases at V and 7 bases at J, with 8 bases in the middle. This CDR3 is 13 amino acids long. Germline loops: CDR1 SGHTS, CDR2 YDEGEE. This CDR3 is CASSLEPTQPQHF. In DNA form, the CDR3 reads TGTGCCAGCAGCTTGGAGCCCACACAGCCCCAGCATTTT.

The chain combines TRBV6-6 with TRBJ2-7, with a weak D call TRBD2 (6 bases). Germline V CDR1 and CDR2: MNHNY, SVGAGI (reference sequence). CDR3 length equals 15 residues. Trimming stripped 2 bases from V and 1 base from J, with 12 bases between. CDR3 region: CASSYDGAGSYEQYF. CDR3 nucleotides: TGTGCCAGCAGTTACGACGGGGCGGGGTCCTACGAGCAGTACTTC.

The chain couples TRBV11-3 to TRBJ2-1; 7 positions match TRBD1. The germline gives CDR1 SGHNT, CDR2 YENEEA. V trimming: 5 bases; J trimming: 2 bases; junction bases outside the gene matches: 9. This CDR3 contains 16 residues. The CDR3 here is CASSLTTTGTYNEQFF. The CDR3 nucleotides read TGTGCCAGCAGCCTAACGACGACAGGGACCTACAATGAGCAGTTCTTC.

The gene calls are TRBV27 and TRBJ1-5; D gene unclear. This CDR3 contains 15 residues. Germline values: CDR1 MNHEY, CDR2 SMNVEV (reference sequence). Trimming took 5 bases from V and 7 from J, leaving 18 bases between them. CDR3 residues: CASSRGRAVDQPQHF. The CDR3 nucleotides are TGTGCCAGCAGTAGAGGTCGGGCAGTGGACCAGCCCCAGCATTTT.

The CDR3: CASSSALRSPTQYF. CDR3 bases: TGTGCCAGCAGTTCCGCTCTTCGGAGCCCCACGCAGTATTTT. The V and J genes are TRBV6-5 and TRBJ2-3; the D is unclear. Germline V gene data show CDR1 as MNHEY and CDR2 as SVGAGI. V lost 4 bases and J 9 bases, leaving 17 bases between the germline ends. The CDR3 is 14 residues long.

J is TRBJ1-1 and V is TRBV2; TRBD1 agrees at 8 bases. After removal of 6 bases from V and 2 bases from J, the junction contained 8 bases not matched to a gene. CDR1 is SNHLY, CDR2 FYNNEI, per germline. The CDR3 runs 15 residues. The CDR3 DNA sequence: TGTGCCAGCAGCACCGGACAGGGAAGAAACACTGAAGCTTTCTTT. This translates into CASSTGQGRNTEAFF.

The chain links TRBV19 to TRBJ2-5; D remains ambiguous. Per the germline V gene, CDR1 is LNHDA and CDR2 is SQIVND (reference sequence). V was shortened by 3 bases and J by 2 bases, with 10 bases between the two germline ends. This CDR3 region has 14 residues. CDR3 in amino acids: CASSIYGEQETQYF. In DNA, the CDR3 is TGTGCCAGTAGTATCTACGGCGAGCAAGAGACCCAGTACTTC. Full variable domain (rest looked up from reference TRBV19 and TRBJ2-5): DGGITQSPKYLFRKEGQNVTLSCEQNLNHDAMYWYRQDPGQGLRLIYYSQIVNDFQKGDIAEGYSVSREKKESFPLTVTSAQKNPTAFYLCASSIYGEQETQYFGPGTRLLVL.

The chain is built from TRBV5-4 and TRBJ2-5; 11 bases align to TRBD2. Trimming removed 4 bases from V and 5 bases from J; junction bases left unmatched: 13. Per the germline V gene, CDR1 is SGHNT and CDR2 is YYREEE (reference sequence). This CDR3 has 17 residues. The CDR3 nucleotides read TGTGCCAGCAGCCCACCGGGACTAGCGGCTAAGGCGGAGACCCAGTACTTC. This codes for CASSPPGLAAKAETQYF.

CDR3 sequence (DNA): TGTGCCTGGAGTGTCGGGGGAAATGAAAAACTGTTTTTT. Translated: CAWSVGGNEKLFF. This chain connects TRBV30 to TRBJ1-4; possible D gene TRBD1, 5 bases. The length of the CDR3 is 13 residues. The germline V and J ends were trimmed by 0 bases and 5 bases, with 7 bases remaining between them. Germline V gives CDR1 GTSNPN, CDR2 SVGIG (reference sequence).

The rearrangement links TRBV19 to TRBJ1-5, with a tentative D call TRBD1 (6 bases). The V gene's germline CDR1 is LNHDA and CDR2 SQIVND (reference sequence). The length of the CDR3 is 13 residues. V lost 4 bases and J lost 7, with 11 bases in between. CDR3 protein: CASSREGEQPQHF. DNA of the CDR3: TGTGCCAGTAGTAGGGAGGGGGAACAGCCCCAGCATTTT. Combining the CDR3 with reference TRBV19 and TRBJ1-5 gives the whole variable domain DGGITQSPKYLFRKEGQNVTLSCEQNLNHDAMYWYRQDPGQGLRLIYYSQIVNDFQKGDIAEGYSVSREKKESFPLTVTSAQKNPTAFYLCASSREGEQPQHFGDGTRLSIL.

This clone occurred a few times. The chain recombines TRBV10-3 with TRBJ2-3; tentative D call: TRBD1 (6 bases). Trimming left V 5 bases short and J 0 bases short, with 9 bases between. CDR3 length equals 14 residues. Germline V gene data show CDR1 as ENHRY and CDR2 as SYGVKD. For the CDR3, the DNA is TGTGCCATCAGTTGGGACAAGAGCACAGATACGCAGTATTTT. This encodes CAISWDKSTDTQYF.

This chain joins TRBV7-9 and TRBJ1-6; TRBD1 matches 10 bases. Germline V gene sequence: CDR1 SEHNR, CDR2 FQNEAQ (reference sequence). CDR3 length: 16 residues. V lost 6 bases to trimming and J lost 9 bases; unmatched junction nucleotides: 11. The CDR3 sequence: CASSRDRGVNGSPLHF. The CDR3 bases are TGTGCCAGCAGTAGGGACAGGGGCGTTAATGGTTCACCCCTCCACTTT.

V gene TRBV10-3 combines with J gene TRBJ2-3, with TRBD2 as a possible D gene (6 bases). This CDR3 is built from 15 residues. Germline V lookup: CDR1 ENHRY, CDR2 SYGVKD. The V and J ends lost 3 bases and 0 bases respectively, with 10 bases between them. CDR3 sequence: CAISETSTSTDTQYF. Here the CDR3 DNA reads TGTGCCATCAGTGAAACTAGCACTAGCACAGATACGCAGTATTTT.

The chain combines TRBV28 with TRBJ2-6; no clear D gene. The CDR3 runs 15 residues. Deletions cut 3 bases from V and 2 bases from J, with 8 bases between. The germline V gene encodes CDR1 MDHEN and CDR2 SYDVKM. In DNA form, the CDR3 reads TGTGCCAGCAGTTTGGTGGGCCCTGGGGCCAACGTCCTGACTTTC. Translated: CASSLVGPGANVLTF.

The sample holds a few counts of this clone. The gene calls are TRBV13 and TRBJ2-5; tentatively, D is TRBD1 or TRBD2 (6 bases each). Germline V gives CDR1 PRHDT, CDR2 FYEKMQ (reference sequence). V was cut by 5 bases and J by 2 bases, with 15 bases left in between. The CDR3 totals 15 residues. The CDR3 bases are TGTGCCAGCAGCCGGAGGGGGGCCACACAAGAGACCCAGTACTTC. It codes for CASSRRGATQETQYF.

The chain carries TRBV9 and TRBJ2-2, with D tentatively TRBD2 (7 bases). The ends were cut back, 0 bases at V and 4 bases at J, with 16 bases in the middle. Germline-derived CDR1 and CDR2 are SGDLS and YYNGEE. The CDR3 extends over 17 amino acids. The CDR3 DNA sequence: TGTGCCAGCAGCGTAGGAGGAGCCGGGGGGCCCACCGGGGAGCTGTTTTTT. Translated, it gives CASSVGGAGGPTGELFF.

The chain links TRBV7-2 to TRBJ2-5, with D possibly being TRBD1 or TRBD2 (5 bases each). Trimming pared 2 bases from V and 3 bases from J, leaving 13 bases between. There are 15 residues in the CDR3. The germline V gene encodes CDR1 SGHTA and CDR2 FQGNSA. This CDR3 reads CASSLSSQGEETQYF. The DNA of the CDR3 is TGTGCCAGCAGCTTATCCAGCCAGGGAGAAGAGACCCAGTACTTC.

The rearrangement uses TRBV2 and TRBJ2-3, with D maybe TRBD1 (5 bases). V dropped 0 bases and J dropped 6 bases, with 13 bases sitting between them. Germline values: CDR1 SNHLY, CDR2 FYNNEI. The CDR3 has 15 residues. The CDR3 here is CASSEARGSEDTQYF. CDR3 DNA sequence: TGTGCCAGCAGTGAAGCAAGGGGTAGTGAGGATACGCAGTATTTT.

The chain carries TRBV9 and TRBJ1-2, with a possible D match to TRBD1 (6 bases). V lost 1 base to trimming and J lost 7 bases, with 11 bases between them. The CDR3 sequence is 13 residues long. Germline V gives CDR1 SGDLS, CDR2 YYNGEE. The CDR3 protein is CASSVNREGGYTF. The CDR3 bases are TGTGCCAGCAGCGTAAACAGGGAGGGTGGCTACACCTTC.

The chain links TRBV7-9 to TRBJ2-7; tentatively, D is TRBD1 or TRBD2 (6 bases each). The CDR3 is 15 residues long. CDR1 is SEHNR, CDR2 FQNEAQ, per germline (reference sequence). The V end was cut by 5 bases, the J end by 3 bases, with 17 bases between. The CDR3 sequence is CASSAGPGTNYEQYF. CDR3 DNA: TGTGCCAGCAGCGCGGGACCGGGGACAAACTACGAGCAGTACTTC.

The J gene is TRBJ1-3, the V gene TRBV10-1; D ambiguous. Germline V gives CDR1 WNHNN, CDR2 SYGVQD (reference sequence). The CDR3 extends over 13 amino acids. Trimming shortened V by 8 bases and J by 1 base, and 9 bases separated the two germline ends. The CDR3 DNA follows: TGCGCCAGCTTATTCACTTCTGGAAACACCATATATTTT. This encodes CASLFTSGNTIYF.

The rearrangement joins TRBV5-6 to TRBJ2-7, with D tentatively TRBD1 (6 bases). The CDR3 is made up of 12 amino acids. V was cut by 3 bases and J by 5 bases, with 9 bases left in between. Germline assignment: CDR1 SGHDT and CDR2 YYEEEE. The chain's CDR3 is CASSSQGNEQYF. As DNA, the CDR3 is TGTGCCAGCAGCTCTCAGGGGAACGAGCAGTACTTC.